The present T cell receptor (beta chain) was sequenced within a study of blood T cell repertoires in COVID-19. The assay was immunoSEQ multiplex PCR, and TCRdb's table has in-frame clones only and misses some. This sample has 200,000 to 300,000 clones, with roughly 90% found just once. V lost 8 bases to trimming and J lost 5 bases; unmatched junction nucleotides: 9. Germline CDR1 is ENHRY and CDR2 is SYGVKD. CDR3 length: 16 amino acids. The TCR was taken from a human donor in a cohort sampled during active COVID-19. The rearrangement uses TRBV10-3 and TRBJ2-2; 12 nucleotides agree with TRBD2. Sequencing was carried out using peripheral blood. The CDR3 loop is CAILGGLAGETGELFF. The CDR3 coding sequence is TGTGCCATCCTCGGGGGACTAGCGGGCGAGACCGGGGAGCTGTTTTTT.